This T cell receptor beta chain was sequenced for a study of OX40 agonist ivuxolimab in advanced cancers. Study overall: The study treated patients with ivuxolimab, an agonistic anti-OX40 (CD134) antibody.

Libraries were prepared by immunoSEQ multiplex PCR; TCRdb keeps only in-frame clonotypes and omits some of them. Of approximately 32,000 clones in the sample, roughly nine tenths were seen once. Germline CDR1 reads MNHNY; CDR2 reads SVGAGI (reference sequence). The CDR3 has 14 amino acids. V was cut by 7 bases and J by 2 bases, with 12 bases left in between. This specimen consisted of CD4+ or CD8+ T cells sorted from blood, obtained in a trial of the OX40 agonist ivuxolimab. This chain links TRBV6-6 with TRBJ2-1; D is undetermined. This sequence originates from an adult with an advanced solid tumor such as melanoma, head and neck, liver or kidney cancer. The CDR3 loop reads CASTLSRAYNEQFF. The CDR3 coding sequence is TGTGCCAGCACCCTATCGCGAGCCTACAATGAGCAGTTCTTC.